A selection of T cell receptor beta chains follows, all from one sample in a study of blood T cell repertoires in COVID-19. The assay was immunoSEQ multiplex PCR, and TCRdb's table has in-frame clones only and misses some. Of roughly 200,000 clones in the sample, about 78% were seen once. Sample: peripheral blood. Receptor source: a woman between 50 and 59 years old with active or convalescent COVID-19. Both conserved end residues are part of each CDR3. D genes are given only for firm matches. The size field is filled for only some rows; it gives once, few, many or a size class.

v_gene,len,abundance,d_gene,j_gene,CDR3nt,CDR3aa
TRBV30,13,few,.,TRBJ2-5,TGTGCCTGGATTCAGAAGGCGGGAGAGACCCAGTACTTC,CAWIQKAGETQYF
TRBV25-1,13,.,.,TRBJ2-3,TGTGCCAGCCAGGGGTTTGTCACAGATACGCAGTATTTT,CASQGFVTDTQYF
TRBV7-9,14,.,.,TRBJ2-1,TGTGCCAGCAGCTTAGAAGTTGGACTCTCCACCCCGTTCTTC,CASSLEVGLSTPFF
TRBV1,20,.,.,TRBJ2-6,TGCACCAGCAGCAAACCGGGCAGGAGAGCGGACCTCTCTGGGGCCAACGTCCTGACTTTC,CTSSKPGRRADLSGANVLTF
TRBV7-8,14,.,.,TRBJ2-1,TGTGCCAGCAGCTTAGAAGAGTCCAGGCCTCCCAATATCTTC,CASSLEESRPPNIF
TRBV30,15,.,TRBD2,TRBJ2-5,TGTGCCTGGGACTCCCCCGGGACGGGGGGAGAGACCCAGTACTTC,CAWDSPGTGGETQYF
TRBV25-1,14,.,TRBD2,TRBJ2-7,TGTGCCAGCAGTGAAGCTAGCGGTGTCTACGAGCAGTACTTC,CASSEASGVYEQYF
TRBV21-1,24,.,.,TRBJ2-6,TGTGCCAGCAGCAAAGCCCTTTTTCGGGGGGACTTTGGGACTATTCTGTCTGGGGCCAACGTCCTGACTTTC,CASSKALFRGDFGTILSGANVLTF
TRBV7-8,13,.,.,TRBJ1-2,TGTGCCAGCAGCACCGGACAGAACTATGGCTACACCTTC,CASSTGQNYGYTF
TRBV3-1/TRBV3-2,14,many,TRBD1,TRBJ1-1,TGTGCCAGCAGCCAAGGGGACAGGGGGACTGAAGCTTTCTTT,CASSQGDRGTEAFF
TRBV7-2,15,few,TRBD1,TRBJ1-2,TGTGCCAGCAGCTTAGGCGGACAGGGGCTGAATGGCTACACCTTC,CASSLGGQGLNGYTF
TRBV6-5,14,.,TRBD1,TRBJ1-1,TGTGCCAGCAGCCCCGACAGGGGCGGTACTGAAGCTTTCTTT,CASSPDRGGTEAFF
TRBV25-1,16,.,TRBD1,TRBJ2-4,TGTGCCAGCAGTCCTCGGGACAGGGGGGGAAAAAACATTCAGTACTTC,CASSPRDRGGKNIQYF
TRBV7-2,18,.,TRBD2,TRBJ2-1,TGTGCCAGCAGCTTACTCGCAACTAGCGGGGACCTTTACAATGAGCAGTTCTTC,CASSLLATSGDLYNEQFF
TRBV7-6,15,few,.,TRBJ2-7,TGTGCCAGCAGCTTAGCAGAGTCGCGGCTGGTCGAGCAGTACTTC,CASSLAESRLVEQYF
TRBV12-3/TRBV12-4,13,.,.,TRBJ1-1,TGTGCCAGCAGTCAAGGACAAGAAGTTGAAGCTTTCTTT,CASSQGQEVEAFF
TRBV6-2/TRBV6-3,14,.,TRBD2,TRBJ2-4,TGTGCCAGCAGTGATAGCGGGAAGAAAAACATTCAGTACTTC,CASSDSGKKNIQYF
TRBV19,15,few,TRBD1,TRBJ1-3,TGTGCCAGTAGTTCTCCGGGACAGGGGGCGAACACCATATATTTT,CASSSPGQGANTIYF
TRBV18,14,once,TRBD1,TRBJ2-7,TGTGCCAGCTCACCGGACAGGGTGAGGAGCGAGCAGTACTTC,CASSPDRVRSEQYF
TRBV14,15,.,.,TRBJ2-2,TGTGCCAGCAGCCGCCAGGGGGGAAGGGCCGGGGAGCTGTTTTTT,CASSRQGGRAGELFF
TRBV4-1,14,.,TRBD1,TRBJ2-5,TGCGCCAGCAGCCTACAGGGGTACCAAGAGACCCAGTACTTC,CASSLQGYQETQYF
TRBV4-3,16,once,TRBD2,TRBJ2-3,TGCGCCAGCAGCCAGATTGTAGCGGGAAACACAGATACGCAGTATTTT,CASSQIVAGNTDTQYF
TRBV27,11,.,.,TRBJ2-1,TGTGCCAGCAGACAGGTAAATGAGCAGTTCTTC,CASRQVNEQFF
TRBV29-1,12,once,.,TRBJ2-1,TGCAGCGTTGAAGGGTTAAGTAGTGAGCAGTTCTTC,CSVEGLSSEQFF
TRBV19,17,.,.,TRBJ2-3,TGTGCCAGTAGTATGGGGCTTAGGGGACTTAACACAGATACGCAGTATTTT,CASSMGLRGLNTDTQYF
TRBV6-5,15,few,TRBD2,TRBJ2-3,TGTGCCAGCAACACGGAGCGGGGGCGCACAGATACGCAGTATTTT,CASNTERGRTDTQYF
TRBV27,15,.,.,TRBJ2-1,TGTGCCAGCAGTTTAGGAGACAGCCGCTACAATGAGCAGTTCTTC,CASSLGDSRYNEQFF
TRBV7-7,14,.,.,TRBJ1-6,TGTGCCAGCAGCCCTGGCCACCATAATTCACCCCTCCACTTT,CASSPGHHNSPLHF
TRBV28,14,.,TRBD2,TRBJ2-3,TGTGCCAGCAGTCGACTAGCGGTCCCAGATACGCAGTATTTT,CASSRLAVPDTQYF
TRBV7-2,13,.,.,TRBJ2-1,TGTGCCAGCAGCTTAGGCAGATACAATGAGCAGTTCTTC,CASSLGRYNEQFF
TRBV5-1,15,.,TRBD1,TRBJ2-7,TGCGCCAGCAGTTCGGACAGGGAGTACCCCTACGAGCAGTACTTC,CASSSDREYPYEQYF
TRBV9,15,.,TRBD1,TRBJ1-4,TGTGCCAGCAGCGTAGATGGGACAGTCGTGGAAAAACTGTTTTTT,CASSVDGTVVEKLFF
TRBV27,19,.,TRBD2,TRBJ2-5,TGTGCCAGCAGTCCCGGACTAGCGGGGGGCTCAGCGTACCAAGAGACCCAGTACTTC,CASSPGLAGGSAYQETQYF
TRBV19,15,.,.,TRBJ1-1,TGTGCCAGTAGTCCTGGCGGTCGGTTGAACACTGAAGCTTTCTTT,CASSPGGRLNTEAFF
TRBV7-9,18,.,TRBD2,TRBJ2-7,TGTGCCAGCAGCTTAGGGCTAGCGGGAGGGGGATCCTCCTACGAGCAGTACTTC,CASSLGLAGGGSSYEQYF
TRBV10-3,12,.,TRBD1,TRBJ1-5,TGTGCCATAGGGACAGCAAATCAGCCCCAGCATTTT,CAIGTANQPQHF
TRBV2,13,.,.,TRBJ2-7,TGTGCCAGCAGTGCCCGTGCGGACTTACCGCCTTCCTTC,CASSARADLPPSF
TRBV28,16,once,TRBD1,TRBJ1-3,TGTGCCAGCAGCCTACCGGGGACAGCCTCTGGAAACACCATATATTTT,CASSLPGTASGNTIYF
TRBV20-1,11,.,.,TRBJ2-1,TGCAGTGCTAGTTACACGAAAGAGCAGTTCTTC,CSASYTKEQFF
TRBV7-2,16,many,TRBD2,TRBJ2-5,TGTGCCAGCAGCTTCACTGGGACTAGCGGGGAATCAACCCAGTACTTC,CASSFTGTSGESTQYF
TRBV6-6,14,.,.,TRBJ1-1,TGTGCCTCCTTGAACACAGGGTTGGGGACTGAAGCTTTCTTT,CASLNTGLGTEAFF
TRBV7-9,14,.,TRBD1,TRBJ1-5,TGTGCCAGCAGCCAAACAGGGGGCAATCAGCCCCAGCATTTT,CASSQTGGNQPQHF
TRBV7-9,16,.,.,TRBJ1-6,TGTGCCAGCAGCCCTTCTGGGACTGCCTATAATTCACCCCTCCACTTT,CASSPSGTAYNSPLHF